This is a list of T cell receptor beta chains from one sample in a study of post-analysis software for immune sequencing data. One entry per CDR3 protein, called by TCRdb with MiXCR from the PCR reads. The sample comprises 820,000 or so distinct CDR3 sequences, roughly 50% of which are singletons, and 4.6% rests with the top ten. Sequenced sample: blood. These receptors all stem from a girl aged 10 to 17 with multiple sclerosis. Both conserved end residues are part of each CDR3. D genes are given only for firm matches. The size entry is marked missing in some rows and otherwise reads once, few, many or a size class.

DNA: TGTGCCAGCAGCTTAGCCGGACAGGGTCTGGATACGCAGTATTTT
CDR3: CASSLAGQGLDTQYF
D: TRBD1
J: TRBJ2-3
V: TRBV11-1
length: 15
size: NA

DNA: TGTGCCAGCAGCTTGACAGGGATCCAGCCCCAGCATTTT
CDR3: CASSLTGIQPQHF
D: NA
J: TRBJ1-5
V: TRBV5-8
length: 13
size: NA

DNA: TGTGCCAGCAGTTACGGGCCAGATGGCTACACCTTC
CDR3: CASSYGPDGYTF
D: NA
J: TRBJ1-2
V: TRBV6-5
length: 12
size: NA

DNA: TGTGCCAGCAGCTTCCGGGGGGGGCCTAACTATGGCTACACCTTC
CDR3: CASSFRGGPNYGYTF
D: NA
J: TRBJ1-2
V: TRBV7-2
length: 15
size: NA

DNA: TGTGCCAGCAGTGAATTTTGGAACTATGGCTACACCTTC
CDR3: CASSEFWNYGYTF
D: NA
J: TRBJ1-2
V: TRBV6-1
length: 13
size: once

DNA: TGTGCCAGCAGTTTACGGGGGACAGGGAGGGATGGCTACACCTTC
CDR3: CASSLRGTGRDGYTF
D: TRBD1
J: TRBJ1-2
V: TRBV12-3/TRBV12-4
length: 15
size: NA

DNA: TGTGCCAGCATAAGGCAGTTGATGAACACTGAAGCTTTCTTT
CDR3: CASIRQLMNTEAFF
D: NA
J: TRBJ1-1
V: TRBV6-6
length: 14
size: NA

DNA: TGCAGTGCTTCCCGACAGGGGGCTCGAAATGAGCAGTTCTTC
CDR3: CSASRQGARNEQFF
D: TRBD1
J: TRBJ2-1
V: TRBV20-1
length: 14
size: NA

DNA: TGTGCCAGCAGGAAGACAGGGTCGGACGAGCAGTACTTC
CDR3: CASRKTGSDEQYF
D: TRBD1
J: TRBJ2-7
V: TRBV2
length: 13
size: NA

DNA: TGTGCCAGCAGGACAGCCGGGACCCGGGACTATGGCTACACCTTC
CDR3: CASRTAGTRDYGYTF
D: NA
J: TRBJ1-2
V: TRBV12-3/TRBV12-4
length: 15
size: NA

DNA: TGCAGCATCAAGACAGGGGGCTACGAGCAGTACTTC
CDR3: CSIKTGGYEQYF
D: TRBD1
J: TRBJ2-7
V: TRBV29-1
length: 12
size: NA

DNA: TGTGCCAGCAGTTTTGGGACACCCTATGGCTACACCTTC
CDR3: CASSFGTPYGYTF
D: NA
J: TRBJ1-2
V: TRBV12-3/TRBV12-4
length: 13
size: few

DNA: TGCAGTGCTAGACGGGTTATCGGTGGCCACGAGCAGTACTTC
CDR3: CSARRVIGGHEQYF
D: NA
J: TRBJ2-7
V: TRBV20-1
length: 14
size: NA

DNA: TGTGCCAGCAGTTACTCCCTGACTAGCGGGGGAGGGGATACGCAGTATTTT
CDR3: CASSYSLTSGGGDTQYF
D: TRBD2
J: TRBJ2-3
V: TRBV6-5
length: 17
size: NA

DNA: TGTGCCAGCAGCTTAGTCGGGCTTGGAGGGAGCACTGAAGCTTTCTTT
CDR3: CASSLVGLGGSTEAFF
D: NA
J: TRBJ1-1
V: TRBV7-6
length: 16
size: NA

DNA: TGTGCCAGCAGCTTAGTTCACAAGCGGAGGGGGGCAGATACGCAGTATTTT
CDR3: CASSLVHKRRGADTQYF
D: NA
J: TRBJ2-3
V: TRBV7-2
length: 17
size: NA

DNA: TGTGCCAGCAGCTTAGTCGGGAAAAGCAATCAGCCCCAGCATTTT
CDR3: CASSLVGKSNQPQHF
D: NA
J: TRBJ1-5
V: TRBV7-2
length: 15
size: NA

DNA: TGTGCCAGCAGCTTATACAGGGTGGATTCACCCCTCCACTTT
CDR3: CASSLYRVDSPLHF
D: NA
J: TRBJ1-6
V: TRBV7-9
length: 14
size: few

DNA: TGCGCCAGCAGCTTGGACCCGGACTGGGAGCAGTACTTC
CDR3: CASSLDPDWEQYF
D: NA
J: TRBJ2-7
V: TRBV5-1
length: 13
size: NA

DNA: TGCAGTGCTAGACGCACTAGCGGGAGGGCCGGCGAGCAGTACTTC
CDR3: CSARRTSGRAGEQYF
D: TRBD2
J: TRBJ2-7
V: TRBV20-1
length: 15
size: NA

DNA: TGCAGCGTTGAAGGGCAGCGGAACACTGAAGCTTTCTTT
CDR3: CSVEGQRNTEAFF
D: NA
J: TRBJ1-1
V: TRBV29-1
length: 13
size: NA

DNA: TGCAGTGTTAGGTCGGGCACTAGCGGGAGGATAAAAAATGAGCAGTTCTTC
CDR3: CSVRSGTSGRIKNEQFF
D: TRBD2
J: TRBJ2-1
V: TRBV20-1
length: 17
size: NA